This TCR beta chain was recovered during a study of T cells expressing NK-cell markers. Study as a whole: Repertoires of TCR beta were obtained from T cells sorted as CD3+CD56+NKG2C+, CD3+CD56+NKG2C- and CD3+CD56-NKG2C+.

In generating TCR beta cDNA, 5'RACE template switching with UMIs was used. Each CDR3 protein gets one entry in TCRdb, which reprocessed the 5' RACE reads and gives no DNA. Recorded for this sample: roughly 180,000 distinct CDR3 sequences. The clonotype was recovered from a man aged 18-69 years in good health. The sample taken for sequencing was blood T cells: a sorted CD56 or NKG2C T cell subset, CD4+ or CD8+ T cells, or bulk PBMC T cells (not recorded which).

The CDR3: CAWSLPRERLGTEAFF. The chain uses TRBV30 and TRBJ1-1. Germline V gene sequence: CDR1 GTSNPN, CDR2 SVGIG (reference sequence). The CDR3 spans 16 residues.